This TCR beta chain emerged from a study of T-cell memory formation after mild COVID-19. The study's findings and limits: Memory sampled before infection contained some responding clones, suggesting cross-reactive memory joined.

Points on this clonotype: The target antigen is unknown.

Between the trimmed V and J ends, which lost 2 bases and 1 base, there was a span of 11 bases. The CDR3 is 15 residues long. Germline V gene lookup returns CDR1 SGDLS and CDR2 YYNGEE. 5'RACE with constant-segment primers built TCRalpha and TCRbeta cDNA libraries with UMIs. TCRdb used MiXCR to reprocess the 5' RACE reads, holding one entry per CDR3 protein. In the table there are hundreds of thousands of distinct CDR3 sequences, roughly 16% of which are singletons. This clonotype was sampled from a man aged 18 to 29 who had mild COVID-19 (a few samples of this study predate the infection). Cell type and time point are not known. The sample comprised PBMCs or a T cell subset sorted from them (not recorded which). The chain has TRBV9 and TRBJ2-3; D call uncertain. CDR3 residues: CASSVGVVGTDTQYF. The CDR3 DNA sequence: TGTGCCAGCAGCGTTGGAGTTGTGGGCACAGATACGCAGTATTTT.